This entry is about one T cell receptor (beta chain). Participants had their cohort set by participant-reported clinical history. Original processing notes: Reference gene primer amplification in the assay estimated nucleated cell counts. The table came from immunoSEQ multiplex PCR; TCRdb's copy has only in-frame clones and leaves some out. That table is the source of V, J and clone size, and D and trimming were worked out from the DNA. The repertoire holds 200,000 to 250,000 clones, with more than 75% as singletons. The data are from a study of blood T cell repertoires in COVID-19. For the study at large: Spain, Italy and the United States supplied samples that represented acute and convalescent COVID-19. PBMCs, B-cell-depleted T cells, or T cells provided the cDNA or gDNA that made up the material.

Trimming shortened V by 6 bases and J by 1 base, and 9 bases separated the two germline ends. Per germline, CDR1 WSHSY and CDR2 SAAADI. This CDR3 spans 13 amino acids. The specimen sequenced was PBMCs or T cells enriched from blood (not recorded which). The gene calls are TRBV10-2 and TRBJ1-1; D is ambiguous. This TCR derives from a man in his thirties or forties with acute COVID-19. The CDR3 coding sequence is TGCGCCAGCAGCTCCTTACAGAACACTGAAGCTTTCTTT. Amino acid sequence: CASSSLQNTEAFF.